This TCR beta chain was identified in a study of cytotoxic CD8 clonotypes in ibrutinib-treated CLL. The CDR3 covers 15 residues. Trimming shortened V by 0 bases and J by 2 bases, and 10 bases separated the two germline ends. CDR1 and CDR2 (germline): SGDLS, YYNGEE. Whole-study results and caveats: A rise in clonality was seen at ibrutinib response, and a fall back toward baseline was seen at progression.

The sample holds a few counts of this clone. What it binds is unknown. Only in-frame clones appear in the TCRdb table, and some are missing; sequencing was by immunoSEQ multiplex PCR. Here the sample spans some 140,000 clones, around 90% being singletons. The sample here was PBMCs, taken after 12 months of ibrutinib treatment. This clonotype was obtained from a human donor with chronic lymphocytic leukemia. The V call is TRBV9, the J call TRBJ2-3; no clear D gene. Here the CDR3 reads CASSVDGSHTDTQYF. CDR3 DNA sequence: TGTGCCAGCAGCGTAGACGGATCCCACACAGATACGCAGTATTTT.